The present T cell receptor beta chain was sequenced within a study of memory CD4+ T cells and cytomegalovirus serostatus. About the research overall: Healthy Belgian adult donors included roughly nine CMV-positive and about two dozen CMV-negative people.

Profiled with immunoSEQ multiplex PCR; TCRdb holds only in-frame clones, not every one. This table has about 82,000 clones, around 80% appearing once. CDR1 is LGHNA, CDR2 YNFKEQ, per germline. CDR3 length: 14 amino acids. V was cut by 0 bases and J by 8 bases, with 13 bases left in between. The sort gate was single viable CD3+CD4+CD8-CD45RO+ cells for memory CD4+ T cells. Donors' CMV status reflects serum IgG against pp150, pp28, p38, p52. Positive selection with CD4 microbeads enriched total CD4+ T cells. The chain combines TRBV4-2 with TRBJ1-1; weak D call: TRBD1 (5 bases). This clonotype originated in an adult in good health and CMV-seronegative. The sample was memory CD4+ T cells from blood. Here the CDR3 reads CASSQDPQGWEAFF. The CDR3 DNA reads TGTGCCAGCAGCCAAGATCCGCAGGGTTGGGAAGCTTTCTTT.